The entry below describes one TCR beta chain. This clone occurred a few times. No antigen is known for it. One base away there is no much larger clone; base qualities are not given. Libraries were prepared through the immunoSEQ multiplex PCR assay. The multiplex PCR relied on a mix of 60 forward primers for TCR Vbeta segments and 13 reverse primers for TCR Jbeta segments. The CDR3 region of rearranged TCR beta genes was amplified from genomic DNA with a multiplex PCR assay. On the Illumina HiSeq System, the amplified TCR beta libraries were sequenced as 87-base-pair reads. The published analysis was carried out like this. A later analysis counted around 72 million unique TCR beta chains across the roughly 700 repertoires, and around 9.9 million of these chains were shared by at least two donors. Raw reads were error-corrected and collapsed into unique sequences with a nearest-neighbor algorithm that merged closely related sequences to remove PCR and sequencing errors. CDR3 sequences were aligned to IMGT reference sequences to assign V, D and J gene segments. For a sequence to be retained, a match of at least six nucleotides was required to both a V gene segment and a J gene segment. Rearrangements were classified as productive when the CDR3 lacked stop codons and remained in frame with V and J, and all other rearrangements were classified as non-productive. Following IMGT convention, CDR3 was defined as the stretch from the second conserved V-encoded cysteine to the conserved J-encoded phenylalanine. The earlier analysis of 500 to 650 of the donors excluded any sequence lacking an unambiguous match to a single V gene segment. An earlier analysis of 450 to 650 of the donors called V segments functional above 56.7% productive rearrangements and segregating when the between-donor standard deviation exceeded 5%. A statistical classification framework was built for diagnosing cytomegalovirus status from the catalog of TCR beta chain sequences. A later analysis assigned V and J genes by comparing TCR nucleotide sequences with IMGT/GENE-DB human TR gene sequences. A later analysis assigned CDR3 sequences and most-parsimonious VDJ recombination scenarios with the TCRdist pipeline. In a later analysis, each TCR beta chain was defined by its CDR3 amino acid sequence together with its V-gene family, and reads without a unique V-gene family were excluded. A later analysis removed 450 to 600 highly shared, low-generation-probability nucleotide sequences to deal with suspected cross-contamination and a sequencing artifact. A later analysis calculated a clonal expansion index for each public chain from normalized within-repertoire ranks of inferred template counts. A later analysis computed generation probabilities with a VDJ recombination model fitted to out-of-frame rearrangements, and checked the results against IGoR. Hypergeometric tests were used in a later analysis to score TCR-TCR, TCR-HLA and TCR-CMV co-occurrence, with a repertoire-size bias correction applied to the TCR pairs. In a later analysis, false discovery rates were estimated by permuting HLA or CMV assignments 20 times. In a later analysis, co-occurring TCRs were grouped using DBSCAN, with TCRdist sequence similarity added in when clustering inside HLA-allele-positive subsets. Repertoires with fewer than 30,000 or more than 120,000 public chains were left out of co-occurrence clustering, as were several repertoires with anomalous nucleotide sharing. Here the immuneACCESS table is served through TCRdb, limited to in-frame sequences with V and J called. Missing clones are a known gap in these copies; in checked studies unresolved V genes cover under half, and the rest lacks a known reason. That table supplies the V and J calls and clone size; D and trimming were determined from the DNA. The sample data list over 100,000 clones, and 8% to 9.5% of these were observed just once. The top ten constitute 4.5% to 7% of the sample.

The cohort was made up of several hundred healthy bone marrow donors. All cohort members were sampled while nominally healthy, although unrecorded immune exposures were likely present. The donor tested CMV seronegative and was one of the 352 seronegative cohort members. Every donor gave a peripheral blood sample, and the peripheral blood mononuclear cells from that sample were used for TCR beta sequencing. The Qiagen DNeasy Blood Extraction Kit was used to extract genomic DNA from the blood cell samples. This specimen comes from a study of cytomegalovirus exposure and HLA in healthy donors (dated by TCRdb to 2015 to 2018). Regarding the study in general: An earlier analysis of 587 of the donors reported approximately 260 Gb of sequence data and 117 million unique TCR beta sequences obtained from about 170 million T cells. In a later analysis, previously published TCR beta repertoires from 600 to 850 donors were re-analyzed and high-resolution HLA genotyping was added so that TCR occurrence patterns could be studied. An early release covering 550 to 700 HLA-typed donors comprised about 300 gigabases of sequencing data and roughly 86 million unique TCR sequences. Every discovery cohort repertoire had been produced on one sequencing platform. The number of typed donors differed by locus: 629-630 for A, B, C, DRB1 and DQB1; about 520 for DQA1; approximately 600 for DPA1; and around 490 for DPB1. On average, roughly 250,000 unique TCR beta nucleotide sequences were sequenced per donor among 398 genotyped donors of the cohort, with roughly 18% of those sequences being non-productive. Donor age, sex, ethnicity and CMV serostatus were collected together with the repertoire data. The study was designed to test whether signatures of past pathogen exposure could be identified by cataloging public T cell receptors. An earlier analysis of around 580 of the donors used high-throughput TCR beta sequencing to judge whether each TCR beta V gene segment behaved as functional or pseudogenic. Rather than using new phenotypic data, the later analysis identified candidate immune exposures from TCR beta sequences and from how often those sequences occurred across donors. A separate validation cohort of approximately 130 different subjects was used in addition to the roughly 670-subject first cohort. High-throughput TCR immunosequencing, statistical association of individual TCRs with disease status, and machine learning were combined to predict cytomegalovirus infection status. The T cell repertoires of under 700 subjects were profiled by immunosequencing and related to cytomegalovirus serostatus. Of the roughly 400 genotyped donors, roughly 80% fell in the genetic ancestry cluster associated with self-reported Caucasian donors. Four or five DR-DQ haplotypes were handled as single units for association and clustering because linkage in the cohort was strong. Class I and class II HLA loci were covered by the typing at four-digit resolution. Genome-wide SNP genotypes for about 55% of the roughly 670 donors were used in a later genetic analysis, which treated that subset as a discovery cohort.

General findings and caveats noted by the study authors: Roughly uniform sequencing depth across donors was assumed in presence/absence analyses, although this assumption may not hold. According to a later analysis, TCR association rates differed among HLA loci, with DRB1 alleles showing the most associated TCRs and HLA-C alleles showing the fewest. The cohort was sequenced for TCR beta chains only, and without alpha or paired-chain data the features that could be detected were limited. Three of the identified cytomegalovirus-associated TCR beta chains were confirmed in vitro to be specific for cytomegalovirus antigens. A later analysis found that HLA-associated TCR beta chains were more clonally expanded and had lower generation probabilities than equally common non-associated chains. Because HLA typing was unavailable for some donors at each locus, only the typed subset was used in association tests. A later analysis reported that several top co-occurrence clusters appeared linked to parvovirus B19, influenza, CMV and Epstein-Barr virus. A later analysis associated 15,000 to 20,000 TCR beta sequences with specific HLA alleles at a false discovery rate of 0.05. A cluster of highly shared sequence variants was judged likely to represent a technical artifact of the sequencing pipeline. For the cohort, immune exposure information was limited to CMV serostatus. V-gene and J-gene trimming of TCR beta chains was associated with a missense DCLRE1C variant in a later genetic analysis, and the association was replicated in an independent cohort. A further reported finding was that TCR beta sequences accurately predicted the HLA-A and HLA-B alleles for most subjects in the first cohort. According to a later analysis, most CMV-associated TCR beta chains appeared to be HLA-restricted, and the HLA associations seemed to be driven largely by CMV exposure. Across donors, most TCR sequences were observed very rarely, whereas some public TCRs were present in many individuals. Cytomegalovirus status was reported to be diagnosed by the classifier with high specificity and sensitivity in both the original and validation cohorts. Because counts were too low, approximately 15 rarely observed V segments, including chromosome 9 orphons, were excluded from the earlier analysis of some 590 of the donors. In the study, 150 to 200 TCR beta chains were listed as associated with cytomegalovirus. Strong co-occurrence of HLA alleles, especially DR and DQ, made assigning TCR associations to individual alleles difficult. Correlated functional status among segregating V segments might be attributable to linkage disequilibrium, but an unknown experimental factor could not be ruled out. A later genetic analysis reported fewer N-insertions in productive TCRs among donors in an Asian-associated ancestry cluster than the roughly 700-donor mean. The authors suggested that the approach could potentially be generalized to other disease states and immunological phenotypes. In an earlier analysis of approximately 600 of the donors, most TCR beta V segments were observed in productive rearrangements about 90% or about 30% of the time, broadly matching IMGT annotations.

This clonotype was sampled from a man aged 35 to 55 in good health and CMV-seronegative. Sequenced material: PBMCs.

For the CDR3, the sequence is CASSSLGLAVAKNIQYF. The DNA reads as follows: TGTGCCAGCAGCTCGCTCGGACTAGCGGTAGCCAAAAACATTCAGTACTTC. The V gene is TRBV7-2 and the J gene is TRBJ2-4; 10 nucleotides in the junction match TRBD2. The CDR3 numbers 17 residues from cysteine through phenylalanine. Only the CDR3 portion is preserved as DNA: 51 bases, with reading frame beginning at the first base. V is pruned by 4 bases and J by 0 bases, leaving 6 bases of the junction without a gene match. CDR1 and CDR2 (SGHTA, FQGNSA) derive from the germline V gene.